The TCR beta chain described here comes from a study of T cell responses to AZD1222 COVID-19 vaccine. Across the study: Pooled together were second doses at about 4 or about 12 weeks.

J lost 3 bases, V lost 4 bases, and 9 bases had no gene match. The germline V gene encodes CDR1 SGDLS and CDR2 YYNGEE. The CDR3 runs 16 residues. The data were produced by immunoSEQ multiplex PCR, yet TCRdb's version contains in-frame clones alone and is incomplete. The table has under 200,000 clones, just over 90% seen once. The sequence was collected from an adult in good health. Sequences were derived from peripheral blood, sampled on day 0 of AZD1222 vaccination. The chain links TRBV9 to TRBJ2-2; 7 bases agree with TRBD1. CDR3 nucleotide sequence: TGTGCCAGCAGCCCCAGCCGACAGGGTGACACCGGGGAGCTGTTTTTT. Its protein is CASSPSRQGDTGELFF.